The 4 T cell receptor beta chains below were found in one sample sequenced in a study of T cell responses to AZD1222 COVID-19 vaccine. Assay: immunoSEQ multiplex PCR; the TCRdb copy retains only in-frame clones and omits some. The data hold roughly 150,000 clones, with approximately 91% observed a single time. Source: peripheral blood, taken after recovery from COVID-19. These receptors were obtained from an adult who had recovered from COVID-19.

The V and J genes are TRBV5-6 and TRBJ1-3; no firm D call. Germline V gene data show CDR1 as SGHDT and CDR2 as YYEEEE. The V gene lost 3 bases and the J gene lost 3 bases, with 7 bases spanning the gap. The CDR3 has 13 residues. CDR3 sequence (DNA): TGTGCCAGCAGCTACGGGGTTGGAAACACCATATATTTT. Amino acid sequence: CASSYGVGNTIYF.

This clone came up once. The CDR3 nucleotides read TGTGCCAGCAGGGCGGCGGGTAGCTCCTACGAGCAGTACTTC. Encoded protein: CASRAAGSSYEQYF. The V call is TRBV6-5, the J call TRBJ2-7, with a possible D match to TRBD2 (5 bases). The length of the CDR3 is 14 residues. V gave up 6 bases and J gave up 0 bases, with 12 bases separating them. In germline, CDR1 is MNHEY, CDR2 SVGAGI.

The chain joins TRBV19 to TRBJ1-4; 7 bases align to TRBD1. The germline gives CDR1 LNHDA, CDR2 SQIVND (reference sequence). The CDR3 spans 17 residues. Trimming cost V 0 bases and J 7 bases; bases outside gene matches: 11. CDR3 amino acids: CASSIDQETGIAEKLFF. The CDR3 DNA reads TGTGCCAGTAGTATAGATCAAGAGACAGGGATTGCTGAAAAACTGTTTTTT.

The V gene is TRBV6-5, the J gene TRBJ2-1, with D perhaps matching TRBD1 (6 bases). Germline V lookup: CDR1 MNHEY, CDR2 SVGAGI. The CDR3 is 14 residues long. Trimming stripped 6 bases from V and 4 bases from J, with 13 bases between. The CDR3 loop is CASRAGDVYNEQFF. The CDR3 DNA sequence: TGTGCCAGCAGGGCAGGGGACGTATACAATGAGCAGTTCTTC.